The 17 T cell receptor beta chains below come from one sample, sequenced in a study of human T cells and chemical hapten exposure. The time point was: pre-sensitization, week 0. Treatment defined: therapeutic diphenylcyclopropenone sensitization with weekly scalp DPC. MiXCR was run by TCRdb on the RACE reads, yielding one entry per CDR3 protein. The sample gives around 250,000 distinct CDR3 sequences, more than 6.5% of which show up once; over 2% is in the top ten. Sequencing used whole blood, obtained in connection with sensitization to the hapten diphenylcyclopropenone (DPC). The source of these receptors is a woman in her 40s with alopecia areata. Some clones in this sample may be carry-over from other donors' samples.

This clonotype was seen a handful of times. The chain is built from TRBV6-5 and TRBJ2-3; tentatively, D is TRBD2 (5 bases). The CDR3 sequence is 14 residues long. V gave up 8 bases and J gave up 0 bases, with 12 bases separating them. Germline CDR1 reads MNHEY; CDR2 reads SVGAGI. CDR3 residues: CASGLRLSTDTQYF. In DNA form, the CDR3 reads TGTGCCAGCGGACTCCGCTTGAGCACAGATACGCAGTATTTT.

This clonotype showed up just a few times. The J gene is TRBJ2-7, the V gene TRBV6-5, with a possible D match to TRBD1 (6 bases). The germline gives CDR1 MNHEY, CDR2 SVGAGI. V lost 6 bases and J 2 bases, leaving 23 bases between the germline ends. The CDR3 covers 17 residues. The CDR3, as DNA: TGTGCCAGCAGAACTTCCCGCGGACAGCGACCCACCTACGAGCAGTACTTC. Amino acid sequence: CASRTSRGQRPTYEQYF.

This clonotype was picked up a small number of times. The gene calls are TRBV5-1 and TRBJ2-7; D unresolved. CDR3 length: 13 amino acids. V lost 5 bases and J lost 1, with 10 bases in between. Germline-derived CDR1 and CDR2 are SGHRS and YFSETQ. The CDR3 here is CASSDQASYEQYF. CDR3 nucleotides: TGCGCCAGCAGTGATCAGGCATCCTACGAGCAGTACTTC.

The V call is TRBV6-2 or TRBV6-3, the J call TRBJ2-3, with 11 bases that match TRBD2. Losses at the gene ends were 6 bases for V and 4 bases for J; bases not matched to a gene: 15. Germline loops: CDR1 MNHEY, CDR2 SVGEGT. The CDR3 sequence is 18 residues long. CDR3 bases: TGTGCCAGCAGCTTGAGGACTAGCGGGCATGCTGGTCCAGATACGCAGTATTTT. The encoded protein is CASSLRTSGHAGPDTQYF.

The V gene is TRBV6-2 or TRBV6-3, the J gene TRBJ2-4; D could derive from TRBD1 or TRBD2 (5 bases each). The CDR3 length is 14 residues. V was cut by 9 bases and J by 0 bases, with 12 bases left in between. The germline gives CDR1 MNHEY, CDR2 SVGEGT. In DNA form, the CDR3 reads TGTGCCAGTAATACGGGGCTAGCCAAAAACATTCAGTACTTC. It yields the protein CASNTGLAKNIQYF.

This chain joins TRBV27 and TRBJ2-3, with 9 bases lining up with TRBD1. V dropped 4 bases and J dropped 0; count of bases not matched to a gene: 2. Germline values: CDR1 MNHEY, CDR2 SMNVEV (reference sequence). This CDR3 spans 15 amino acids. CDR3 DNA sequence: TGTGCCAGCAGTTGGGGACAGGGAAGCACAGATACGCAGTATTTT. It yields the protein CASSWGQGSTDTQYF.

The chain uses TRBV28 and TRBJ1-3; D is ambiguous. V lost 8 bases, J lost 3 bases, and 17 bases lay in between. The CDR3 covers 15 residues. Germline V CDR1 and CDR2: MDHEN, SYDVKM. The CDR3 nucleotides read TGTGCCAGCTATCCGCCCGACCGAGTTGGAAACACCATATATTTT. It yields the protein CASYPPDRVGNTIYF.

This clonotype has a handful of counts. The chain is built from TRBV6-5 and TRBJ2-2; D call uncertain. The CDR3 has 15 residues. In germline, CDR1 is MNHEY, CDR2 SVGAGI. V was shortened by 7 bases and J by 1 base, with 13 bases between the two germline ends. The CDR3 DNA is TGTGCCAGCACTTCAGTAGCCTTGAACACCGGGGAGCTGTTTTTT. Its translation: CASTSVALNTGELFF.

This clonotype was detected ten times or more. The chain joins TRBV5-1 to TRBJ2-3; 12 positions match TRBD2. Looked up from germline, CDR1 is SGHRS and CDR2 is YFSETQ. The V segment lost 0 bases and the J segment 1 base; nucleotides outside the gene matches: 3. The CDR3 is made up of 17 amino acids. In DNA, the CDR3 is TGCGCCAGCAGCTTGGCCCCTAGCGGGAGGGGCACAGATACGCAGTATTTT. This gives the protein CASSLAPSGRGTDTQYF.

This clonotype has more than one count but fewer than ten. The chain links TRBV5-1 to TRBJ1-3, with D hard to call. With 0 bases removed from V and 1 base from J, the gap between germline ends came to 11 bases. This CDR3 region has 16 residues. Germline V gene lookup returns CDR1 SGHRS and CDR2 YFSETQ. The CDR3 bases are TGCGCCAGCAGCTTGGAATCCCAGAGATCTGGAAACACCATATATTTT. Its translation is CASSLESQRSGNTIYF.

This clonotype was seen a handful of times. The chain joins TRBV7-3 to TRBJ2-1; 11 bases agree with TRBD2. V lost 4 bases, J lost 5 bases, and 13 bases stayed unmatched. The length of the CDR3 is 18 residues. Germline loops: CDR1 SGHTA, CDR2 FQGTGA. This CDR3 is CASSSTGPGTSGNNEQFF. The CDR3 nucleotides read TGTGCCAGCAGCTCCACCGGCCCCGGGACTAGCGGAAACAATGAGCAGTTCTTC.

J is TRBJ2-1 and V is TRBV11-1, with 11 bases that match TRBD1. The ends lost 5 bases at V and 4 bases at J; junction bases unmatched: 4. Germline CDR1 and CDR2: SGHAT and FQDESV (reference sequence). The length of the CDR3 is 15 residues. DNA of the CDR3: TGTGCCAGCAGCATCGGGACAGGGGGTTACAATGAGCAGTTCTTC. Its protein is CASSIGTGGYNEQFF.

The chain couples TRBV29-1 to TRBJ1-2, with a tentative D call TRBD1 (6 bases). Germline V gives CDR1 SQVTM, CDR2 ANQGSEA. Trimming stripped 6 bases from V and 0 bases from J, with 8 bases between. The CDR3 loop spans 12 amino acids. CDR3 sequence (DNA): TGCAGCGTCGGGGGCCCTAACTATGGCTACACCTTC. This codes for CSVGGPNYGYTF.

The CDR3 region has the DNA TGTGCCAGCAGATCTCAGGCCTTCCACCAGCCCCAGCATTTT. This encodes CASRSQAFHQPQHF. The chain employs TRBV28 and TRBJ1-5; D ambiguous. Per germline, CDR1 MDHEN and CDR2 SYDVKM. The CDR3 covers 14 residues. Between the trimmed V and J ends, which lost 6 bases and 7 bases, there was a span of 16 bases.

Only a few counts were recorded for this clonotype. V is TRBV10-3 and J is TRBJ2-5; D is uncertain. The V gene's germline CDR1 is ENHRY and CDR2 SYGVKD. V lost 4 bases and J 8 bases, leaving 11 bases between the germline ends. The CDR3 totals 12 residues. The CDR3 region has the DNA TGTGCCATCAGTGCTGAGGCTACAACCCAGTACTTC. Translating gives CAISAEATTQYF.

This clonotype turned up a few times. The rearrangement uses TRBV28 and TRBJ2-1, with TRBD2 identical over 10 bases. The CDR3 is 19 amino acids. V trimming: 4 bases; J trimming: 2 bases; junction bases outside the gene matches: 14. Per germline, CDR1 MDHEN and CDR2 SYDVKM. The CDR3 DNA sequence: TGTGCCAGCAGTTCCTCATCCCTACTAGCGGGACGGACCTACAATGAGCAGTTCTTC. Protein product: CASSSSSLLAGRTYNEQFF.

This chain joins TRBV7-8 and TRBJ2-2; D unclear. The CDR3 contains 14 residues. Germline V gene lookup returns CDR1 SGHVS and CDR2 FQNEAQ. V lost 2 bases and J lost 3, with 7 bases in between. The CDR3, as DNA: TGTGCCAGCAGCTTATCGTCCTACACCGGGGAGCTGTTTTTT. Its protein is CASSLSSYTGELFF.